These 20 T cell receptor beta chains were all obtained from the same sample, sequenced in a study of cytomegalovirus exposure and HLA in healthy donors. The PCR had 60 Vbeta and 13 Jbeta primers. The assay was immunoSEQ multiplex PCR, and TCRdb's table has in-frame clones only and misses some. The sample contains 200,000 or so clones, less than 90% of which appear only once. Input material: PBMCs. All receptors derive from a girl in the first two years of life in good health and CMV-seronegative.

V gene TRBV21-1 combines with J gene TRBJ2-7; the table gives TRBD2 as D, unverified against the DNA. TRBV21-1 is an annotated pseudogene. The CDR3 extends over 18 amino acids. The CDR3, as DNA: TGTGCCGGGGTGGAGTCGGGACTAGCGGGAGTCGAGGTGCGCGAGCAGTACTTC. Translation gives CAGVESGLAGVEVREQYF.

This clone occurred a few times. DNA for the CDR3: TGTGCCAGTCCGGGACAGGGGTCCAATGAGCAGTTCTTC. Amino acids: CASPGQGSNEQFF. The chain has TRBV7-9 and TRBJ2-1; 10 bases fit TRBD1. The CDR3 contains 13 residues. The V and J ends lost 9 bases and 6 bases, in that order; junction bases with no gene match: 5. The germline V gene encodes CDR1 SEHNR and CDR2 FQNEAQ (reference sequence).

The CDR3 spells CASSPLAYNEQFF. CDR3 bases: TGTGCCAGCAGCCCTTTGGCATACAATGAGCAGTTCTTC. The rearrangement joins TRBV14 to TRBJ2-1; D gene uncertain. Deletions cut 4 bases from V and 4 bases from J, with 8 bases between. The germline V gene encodes CDR1 SGHDN and CDR2 FVKESK. The CDR3 has 13 residues. The variable domain in full, completed from reference TRBV14 and TRBJ2-1, reads EAGVTQFPSHSVIEKGQTVTLRCDPISGHDNLYWYRRVMGKEIKFLLHFVKESKQDESGMPNNRFLAERTGGTYSTLKVQPAELEDSGVYFCASSPLAYNEQFFGPGTRLTVL.

This clone was seen a few times. The V call is TRBV19, the J call TRBJ1-5, with a weak D call TRBD1 (5 bases). Looked up from germline, CDR1 is LNHDA and CDR2 is SQIVND (reference sequence). The germline V and J ends were trimmed by 4 bases and 5 bases, with 18 bases remaining between them. CDR3 length equals 16 residues. CDR3 DNA: TGTGCCAGTAGTAGGGGAGGCGGGACCCGAGATCAGCCCCAGCATTTT. It codes for CASSRGGGTRDQPQHF.

This sequence joins TRBV9 and TRBJ1-4; TRBD1 is a possible D gene (5 bases). Trimming took 3 bases from V and 6 from J, leaving 9 bases between them. The length of the CDR3 is 13 residues. From germline, CDR1 is SGDLS and CDR2 YYNGEE. In DNA form, the CDR3 reads TGTGCCAGCAGCGAGCGGGGGTATGAAAAACTGTTTTTT. It codes for CASSERGYEKLFF.

The chain is built from TRBV5-6 and TRBJ1-5; the D gene is possibly TRBD1 (5 bases). The CDR3 covers 15 residues. Trimming stripped 2 bases from V and 0 bases from J, with 9 bases between. Germline V gene lookup returns CDR1 SGHDT and CDR2 YYEEEE. CDR3 amino acids: CASSLGVHSNQPQHF. The CDR3 DNA sequence: TGTGCCAGCAGCTTAGGGGTTCATAGCAATCAGCCCCAGCATTTT.

This chain connects TRBV7-2 to TRBJ1-2; unclear D gene. The germline V gene encodes CDR1 SGHTA and CDR2 FQGNSA. The CDR3 has 14 residues. Trimming took off 5 bases at V and 0 bases at J, with 10 bases between the two ends. This CDR3 is CASSLWAPNYGYTF. DNA of the CDR3: TGTGCCAGCAGCCTCTGGGCCCCTAACTATGGCTACACCTTC.

This chain connects TRBV9 to TRBJ1-1; 7 positions match TRBD1. This CDR3 comprises 12 residues. Germline V gene sequence: CDR1 SGDLS, CDR2 YYNGEE. Unmatched junction bases numbered 4, after V lost 0 bases and J lost 11 bases. CDR3 amino acids: CASSVEDREAFF. As DNA, the CDR3 is TGTGCCAGCAGCGTAGAAGACAGGGAGGCTTTCTTT.

V is TRBV2 and J is TRBJ2-7; 11 bases agree with TRBD2. The CDR3 consists of 14 residues. Germline assignment: CDR1 SNHLY and CDR2 FYNNEI. Trimming cost V 6 bases and J 2 bases; bases outside gene matches: 3. This CDR3 reads CASRNSGGAYEQYF. DNA of the CDR3: TGTGCCAGCAGGAATAGCGGGGGGGCCTACGAGCAGTACTTC.

As to this clone: This sample includes further DNA sequences coding for the same CDR3. V is TRBV5-1 and J is TRBJ1-1, with D possibly being TRBD1 (6 bases). The ends were cut back, 0 bases at V and 0 bases at J, with 6 bases in the middle. This CDR3 comprises 14 residues. The germline gives CDR1 SGHRS, CDR2 YFSETQ. CDR3 coding DNA: TGCGCCAGCAGCTTGGGACAGGTGAACACTGAAGCTTTCTTT. Amino acids: CASSLGQVNTEAFF.

This clone was recorded once. The CDR3 coding sequence is TGTGCCAGCACCCGATCGAACGCCTACGAGCAGTACTTC. It codes for CASTRSNAYEQYF. This chain connects TRBV7-2 to TRBJ2-5; D uncertain. The J call is uncertain, as TRBJ2-7 better fits the DNA end. The CDR3 contains 13 residues. Looked up from germline, CDR1 is SGHTA and CDR2 is FQGNSA.

This rearrangement joins TRBV5-1 to TRBJ2-5; 10 bases are a match to TRBD1. The CDR3 sequence is 14 residues long. V was pared by 3 bases and J by 1 base, with 0 bases of the junction left unmatched. Germline V lookup: CDR1 SGHRS, CDR2 YFSETQ. The CDR3 spells CASSWDRGQETQYF. The CDR3 DNA is TGCGCCAGCAGCTGGGACAGGGGCCAAGAGACCCAGTACTTC.

CDR3 loop: CASSTGGSWLEQFF. CDR3 in DNA: TGTGCCAGCAGCACGGGCGGGAGTTGGCTTGAGCAGTTCTTC. This chain uses TRBV5-6 with TRBJ2-1; 7 nucleotides align to TRBD2. This CDR3 is built from 14 residues. Germline V gene lookup returns CDR1 SGHDT and CDR2 YYEEEE. The J segment lost 9 bases and the V segment lost 4 bases, leaving 10 bases of the junction unmatched.

The V gene is TRBV6-6, the J gene TRBJ1-4, with D perhaps TRBD1 (5 bases). V was cut by 4 bases and J by 15 bases, with 24 bases left in between. Germline lookup yields CDR1 MNHNY and CDR2 SVGAGI (reference sequence). This CDR3 has 15 residues. CDR3 sequence: CASSSRGGDGVIMFF. The CDR3 bases are TGTGCCAGCAGTTCGCGGGGGGGGGATGGGGTAATTATGTTTTTT.

V gene TRBV27 combines with J gene TRBJ1-5; TRBD1 is a possible D gene (5 bases). Trimming removed 7 bases from V and 2 bases from J, with 15 bases in between. The CDR3 has 15 amino acids. In germline, CDR1 is MNHEY, CDR2 SMNVEV (reference sequence). The CDR3 is CASTPLVQGNQPQHF. The CDR3 DNA follows: TGTGCCAGCACCCCCTTGGTACAGGGCAATCAGCCCCAGCATTTT.

This clone occurred a few times. The rearrangement joins TRBV30 to TRBJ1-2; D is uncertain. V was clipped by 0 bases and J by 4 bases, with 12 bases between them. CDR1 and CDR2 (germline): GTSNPN, SVGIG (reference sequence). CDR3 length equals 14 residues. CDR3 DNA: TGTGCCTGGAGTGTCGGACTGACGCTCTATGGCTACACCTTC. Its protein product is CAWSVGLTLYGYTF.

Written as DNA, the CDR3 is TGCGCCAGCAGCTTGGAAAACAGGGGAACGAGTGTTGCCGGGGAGCTGTTTTTT. Translation gives CASSLENRGTSVAGELFF. This chain links TRBV5-1 with TRBJ2-2; 7 bases agree with TRBD1. Germline V gene sequence: CDR1 SGHRS, CDR2 YFSETQ. The CDR3 covers 18 residues. With 0 bases clipped from V and 6 bases from J, the junction kept 14 bases outside the gene matches.

This rearrangement joins TRBV29-1 to TRBJ2-2; 7 nucleotides align to TRBD1. Trimming took 2 bases from V and 7 from J; bases not matched to a gene: 10. The CDR3 spans 15 residues. CDR1 is SQVTM and CDR2 is ANQGSEA in the germline V gene. CDR3 coding DNA: TGCAGCGTTGAAATCGCAGGGGGATTAATCGGGGAGCTGTTTTTT. Translated: CSVEIAGGLIGELFF.

V gene TRBV9 combines with J gene TRBJ2-1; TRBD2 agrees at 8 bases. Germline CDR1 and CDR2: SGDLS and YYNGEE. CDR3 length: 15 residues. Trimming removed 3 bases from V and 0 bases from J; junction bases left unmatched: 2. CDR3 coding DNA: TGTGCCAGCAGCGAACTAGCGGTCTCCTACAATGAGCAGTTCTTC. The encoded protein is CASSELAVSYNEQFF.

The chain uses TRBV5-1 and TRBJ1-2, with a weak D call TRBD1 (6 bases). V was cut by 4 bases and J by 5 bases, with 18 bases left in between. CDR1 SGHRS and CDR2 YFSETQ come from the germline V gene. This CDR3 contains 15 residues. The CDR3 coding sequence is TGCGCCAGCAGCACCTCCGTGGACAGCTCTTATGGCTACACCTTC. Translation: CASSTSVDSSYGYTF.